The 28 T cell receptor beta chains given below trace back to one sample, sequenced in a study of cytomegalovirus exposure and HLA in healthy donors. Produced via immunoSEQ multiplex PCR; TCRdb's table is partial and in-frame only. The sample carries some 250,000 clones, around 90% recorded once. Sequenced input: PBMCs. These receptors originate from a woman between 18 and 29 years old in good health and CMV-seronegative.

This chain links TRBV5-6 with TRBJ2-3; possible D gene TRBD2, 5 bases. Germline assignment: CDR1 SGHDT and CDR2 YYEEEE. The V end was cut by 6 bases, the J end by 2 bases, with 19 bases between. The length of the CDR3 is 16 residues. The CDR3 here is CASTHGRRGNTDTQYF. The CDR3 DNA follows: TGTGCCAGCACCCACGGCCGGAGAGGGAACACAGATACGCAGTATTTT.

The rearrangement joins TRBV6-6 to TRBJ2-7, with 7 bases matching TRBD1. Trimming cost V 2 bases and J 4 bases; bases outside gene matches: 5. Germline V gives CDR1 MNHNY, CDR2 SVGAGI (reference sequence). The CDR3 is 14 residues long. The DNA of the CDR3 is TGTGCCAGCAGTTACGGTACAGGGGTTTACGAGCAGTACGTC. Encoded protein: CASSYGTGVYEQYV.

The genes are TRBV28 and TRBJ2-7; TRBD2 matches at 12 bases. The V segment lost 3 bases and the J segment 5 bases; nucleotides outside the gene matches: 5. This CDR3 comprises 15 residues. Germline lookup yields CDR1 MDHEN and CDR2 SYDVKM. The CDR3 here is CASSFGLAGLHEQYF. In nucleotides, the CDR3 is TGTGCCAGCAGTTTCGGACTAGCGGGGCTACACGAGCAGTACTTC.

The gene calls are TRBV30 and TRBJ2-5; TRBD1 matches 8 bases. Germline trimming cut 2 bases from V and 5 bases from J; bases unmatched to any gene: 16. The germline CDR1 and CDR2 sequences are GTSNPN and SVGIG (reference sequence). The CDR3 is 17 residues long. CDR3 nucleotide sequence: TGTGCCTGGAGTTTGGGCTTGGGCAGGGGGCCGGGGGAGACCCAGTACTTC. It codes for CAWSLGLGRGPGETQYF.

The rearrangement links TRBV5-1 to TRBJ1-1; 11 positions match TRBD1. CDR1 and CDR2 from the germline V gene are SGHRS and YFSETQ. V shed 7 bases, J shed 4 bases, and the junction held 15 bases outside the gene matches. This CDR3 spans 17 amino acids. CDR3 residues: CASSEYGQGAIGTEAFF. The CDR3 DNA reads as TGCGCCAGCTCCGAGTACGGACAGGGGGCCATTGGCACTGAAGCTTTCTTT.

The rearrangement joins TRBV7-3 to TRBJ2-1, with unresolved D. Trimming cost V 5 bases and J 5 bases, with 7 bases left between them. The CDR3 has 12 residues. Per the germline V gene, CDR1 is SGHTA and CDR2 is FQGTGA. The CDR3 DNA is TGTGCCAGCAGCACCCAGGACAATGAGCAGTTCTTC. Protein product: CASSTQDNEQFF.

The V gene is TRBV2, the J gene TRBJ1-1; perhaps TRBD1 as D (5 bases). V lost 10 bases and J lost 0, with 15 bases in between. Germline CDR1 and CDR2: SNHLY and FYNNEI. The CDR3 runs to 14 residues. The CDR3 loop is CATRQTPMNTEAFF. CDR3 DNA sequence: TGTGCCACCCGACAGACGCCCATGAACACTGAAGCTTTCTTT.

This chain's CDR3 is CASSSIPGLAGGPSNEQYV. CDR3 DNA: TGTGCCAGCAGCTCTATCCCTGGACTAGCGGGGGGGCCGAGCAACGAGCAGTACGTC. This chain uses TRBV7-8 with TRBJ2-7; TRBD2 aligns across 15 bases. The junction had 15 bases not matched to a gene; V was cut back by 4 bases and J by 5 bases. The germline V gene has CDR1 SGHVS and CDR2 FQNEAQ. The CDR3 spans 19 residues.

This chain joins TRBV28 and TRBJ1-3, with D possibly TRBD1 on 6 matching bases. The germline CDR1 and CDR2 sequences are MDHEN and SYDVKM. The CDR3 totals 15 residues. V gave up 2 bases and J gave up 0 bases, with 8 bases separating them. The CDR3 DNA reads as TGTGCCAGCAGTTTAGGACAGACCTCTGGAAACACCATATATTTT. Protein product: CASSLGQTSGNTIYF.

This clone was observed once. The chain uses TRBV19 and TRBJ2-1; the match to TRBD2 covers 11 bases. CDR1 is LNHDA and CDR2 is SQIVND in the germline V gene (reference sequence). V was clipped by 3 bases and J by 4 bases; unmatched bases: 2. The CDR3 sequence is 15 residues long. Here the CDR3 reads CASSIGTSGYNEQFF. The DNA for the CDR3 is TGTGCCAGTAGTATCGGGACTAGCGGATACAATGAGCAGTTCTTC.

The V and J genes are TRBV5-1 and TRBJ2-2; 7 nucleotides agree with TRBD1. The length of the CDR3 is 15 residues. V lost 4 bases and J lost 3; bases outside the gene matches: 6. Germline CDR1 reads SGHRS; CDR2 reads YFSETQ. The CDR3 sequence: CASSPRDSDTGELFF. The CDR3 region has the DNA TGCGCCAGCAGCCCGAGGGACAGCGACACCGGGGAGCTGTTTTTT.

The J gene is TRBJ2-1, the V gene TRBV18, with 8 bases identical to TRBD2. The CDR3 runs 15 residues. V trimming: 6 bases; J trimming: 8 bases; junction bases outside the gene matches: 12. CDR1 and CDR2 (germline): KGHSH, LQKENI. The CDR3 protein is CASSPRGDLMDEQFF. The CDR3 DNA reads as TGTGCCAGCTCCCCGCGGGGGGACCTTATGGATGAGCAGTTCTTC.

The chain recombines TRBV5-4 with TRBJ2-2, with TRBD2 matching 11 bases. Per the germline V gene, CDR1 is SGHNT and CDR2 is YYREEE (reference sequence). The V gene end was trimmed by 4 bases and the J gene end by 1 base; junction bases not matched to a gene: 3. This CDR3 comprises 16 residues. The CDR3 DNA is TGTGCCAGCAGCCCCGGACTAGCGGGGAACACCGGGGAGCTGTTTTTT. Its translation: CASSPGLAGNTGELFF.

This CDR3 is CASSLSEQGDEQYV. Written as DNA, the CDR3 is TGTGCCAGCAGCTTATCCGAACAGGGGGACGAGCAGTACGTC. The V and J genes are TRBV7-9 and TRBJ2-7; TRBD1 aligns across 8 bases. Germline CDR1 reads SEHNR; CDR2 reads FQNEAQ (reference sequence). The CDR3 runs 14 residues. V lost 2 bases, J lost 5 bases, and 5 bases stayed unmatched.

This clone appeared a few times. This sequence joins TRBV6-1 and TRBJ2-7; 10 bases align to TRBD2. V was clipped by 1 base and J by 2 bases; unmatched bases: 2. This CDR3 is 15 amino acids long. Germline V gene sequence: CDR1 MNHNS, CDR2 SASEGT. CDR3 residues: CASSEVSGGAYEQYF. The CDR3 nucleotides read TGTGCCAGCAGTGAAGTCAGCGGGGGGGCCTACGAGCAGTACTTC.

This chain joins TRBV2 and TRBJ1-5; 10 positions agree with TRBD1. J gave up 5 bases and V 3 bases, and 4 bases lay outside the gene matches. From germline, CDR1 is SNHLY and CDR2 FYNNEI. This CDR3 is 15 amino acids long. The CDR3 loop reads CASSDTGQGDQPQHF. The CDR3 nucleotides are TGTGCCAGCAGTGACACTGGACAGGGGGATCAGCCCCAGCATTTT.

This rearrangement joins TRBV4-1 to TRBJ1-1, with D perhaps matching TRBD1 (6 bases). V was clipped by 3 bases and J by 0 bases, with 8 bases between them. Germline CDR1 is MGHRA and CDR2 is YSYEKL. The CDR3 sequence is 14 residues long. CDR3 loop: CASSQPGVNTEAFF. CDR3 bases: TGCGCCAGCAGCCAGCCAGGGGTGAACACTGAAGCTTTCTTT.

The table lists this clone with a count of one. The rearrangement links TRBV28 to TRBJ1-2; TRBD1 might be the D (5 bases). This CDR3 has 11 amino acids. Per the germline V gene, CDR1 is MDHEN and CDR2 is SYDVKM. Trimming pared 10 bases from V and 3 bases from J, leaving 9 bases between. The CDR3 nucleotides read TGTGCCATCCGCAGGGACTATGGCTACACCTTC. It yields the protein CAIRRDYGYTF.

Here the CDR3 reads CASTEVGHLRSGNTIYF. CDR3 in DNA: TGCGCCAGCACCGAGGTGGGGCACCTCAGGTCCGGAAACACCATATATTTT. The rearrangement uses TRBV10-1 and TRBJ1-3, with D perhaps TRBD1 (5 bases). The V gene lost 7 bases and the J gene lost 4 bases, with 23 bases spanning the gap. The V gene's germline CDR1 is WNHNN and CDR2 SYGVQD (reference sequence). CDR3 length: 17 amino acids.

The chain has TRBV5-6 and TRBJ1-2, with TRBD1 matching 11 bases. After removal of 2 bases from V and 4 bases from J, the junction contained 1 base not matched to a gene. The CDR3 contains 14 residues. Germline V lookup: CDR1 SGHDT, CDR2 YYEEEE. In DNA form, the CDR3 reads TGTGCCAGCAGCTTCGGGACAGGGGGCTATGGCTACACCTTC. Translated, it gives CASSFGTGGYGYTF.

The chain has TRBV5-1 and TRBJ1-4; D unresolved. V was cut by 4 bases and J by 0 bases, with 7 bases left in between. The CDR3 is 14 amino acids. Germline V gene lookup returns CDR1 SGHRS and CDR2 YFSETQ. The CDR3 bases are TGCGCCAGCAGCATACAGTCAACTAATGAAAAACTGTTTTTT. Translation gives CASSIQSTNEKLFF.

The rearrangement uses TRBV5-1 and TRBJ2-7, with D possibly TRBD2 on 6 matching bases. The CDR3 is 14 residues long. Per germline, CDR1 SGHRS and CDR2 YFSETQ. Trimming took off 6 bases at V and 2 bases at J, with 15 bases between the two ends. Here the CDR3 DNA reads TGCGCCAGCAAAACGGGACTTCTTACCTACGAGCAGTACTTC. Amino acids: CASKTGLLTYEQYF.

The chain carries TRBV6-4 and TRBJ2-5; possible D gene TRBD1, 6 bases. The V gene lost 6 bases and the J gene lost 2 bases, with 10 bases spanning the gap. The CDR3 sequence is 13 residues long. The germline V gene encodes CDR1 MRHNA and CDR2 SNTAGT. CDR3 amino acids: CASSQTGQETQYF. CDR3 in DNA: TGTGCCAGCAGCCAGACAGGTCAAGAGACCCAGTACTTC.

The genes are TRBV28 and TRBJ1-2; TRBD1 agrees at 7 bases. V was pared by 6 bases and J by 8 bases, with 24 bases of the junction left unmatched. The V gene's germline CDR1 is MDHEN and CDR2 SYDVKM. The CDR3 covers 18 residues. The CDR3 DNA reads as TGTGCCAGCAGCCCAGACCCGCGCCACAGGGGTTACACCTACGGCTACACCTTC. Translating gives CASSPDPRHRGYTYGYTF.

The rearrangement links TRBV5-6 to TRBJ2-2; no firm D call. The CDR3 is 18 amino acids. The V end was cut by 0 bases, the J end by 0 bases, with 15 bases between. The germline gives CDR1 SGHDT, CDR2 YYEEEE. DNA of the CDR3: TGTGCCAGCAGCTTGGAGCCGCCAAGTTTCGCGAACACCGGGGAGCTGTTTTTT. It translates to CASSLEPPSFANTGELFF.

J is TRBJ1-2 and V is TRBV7-9, with 7 nucleotides matching TRBD1. Trimming removed 0 bases from V and 4 bases from J; junction bases left unmatched: 14. The CDR3 contains 18 residues. Germline V lookup: CDR1 SEHNR, CDR2 FQNEAQ (reference sequence). CDR3 loop: CASSLARNRGPTSYGYTF. The CDR3 DNA reads TGTGCCAGCAGCTTAGCGCGTAACAGGGGACCGACGAGCTATGGCTACACCTTC.

This chain connects TRBV6-1 to TRBJ1-5; D unresolved. The germline CDR1 and CDR2 sequences are MNHNS and SASEGT. The CDR3 has 12 amino acids. The V end was cut by 6 bases, the J end by 8 bases, with 11 bases between. This CDR3 is CASREEKEPQHF. CDR3 nucleotide sequence: TGTGCCAGCAGAGAGGAGAAAGAGCCCCAGCATTTT.

This clone was detected only once. The V and J genes are TRBV5-6 and TRBJ2-3; 9 nucleotides agree with TRBD2. V lost 4 bases and J lost 6; bases outside the gene matches: 9. Germline assignment: CDR1 SGHDT and CDR2 YYEEEE. This CDR3 has 15 amino acids. The chain's CDR3 is CASSDGTSSRDTQYF. The CDR3 nucleotides are TGTGCCAGCAGCGACGGGACTAGCAGCCGTGATACGCAGTATTTT.